This T cell receptor (beta chain) was captured in a study of T cells of healthy individuals. This clonotype has a handful of counts. The CDR3 is made up of 13 amino acids. Germline V gene sequence: CDR1 MNHEY, CDR2 SVGEGT. The ends lost 8 bases at V and 5 bases at J; junction bases unmatched: 6. One entry per CDR3 protein results from TCRdb running MiXCR on the 5' RACE reads. The table has about 96,000 distinct CDR3 sequences, roughly 18% seen once. The rearrangement uses TRBV6-2 or TRBV6-3 and TRBJ2-7, with TRBD1 matching over 10 bases. The source is a human donor in good health. The CDR3 DNA sequence: TGTGCCAGCTATGGGGGACAGGGGAACGAGCAGTACTTC. Residues: CASYGGQGNEQYF.